The rows below give T cell receptor beta chains drawn from one sample of a study of blood T cells in healthy people across ages. MiXCR was run by TCRdb on the 5' RACE reads, yielding one entry per CDR3 protein. The sample has over a million distinct CDR3 sequences, 55% to 75% seen once. The source material was blood. These receptors were collected from a man aged 18 to 35 in good health. The CDR3 runs from the conserved cysteine through the conserved F or W. Fields, in order: D gene, clone size, J gene, V gene, CDR3 DNA, CDR3 protein. D genes are given only for firm matches. Only part of the rows carry a size: once, few, many, or a class if the clone is expanded.

D: .
size: few
J: TRBJ1-1
V: TRBV20-1
DNA: TGCAGTGCAACTCAGTCTGTGAACACTGAAGCTTTCTTT
CDR3: CSATQSVNTEAFF

D: TRBD2
size: few
J: TRBJ2-7
V: TRBV5-1
DNA: TGCGCCAGCAGCACTCCGGGACTAGCGTCTTCCGAGCAGTACTTC
CDR3: CASSTPGLASSEQYF

D: TRBD1
size: .
J: TRBJ1-6
V: TRBV20-1
DNA: TGCAGTGCTAGACAGGGGGCGAGTACAATCTCACCCCTCCACTTT
CDR3: CSARQGASTISPLHF

D: .
size: once
J: TRBJ2-1
V: TRBV29-1
DNA: TGCAGCGTTAGGGTTACCAACTACGAGCAGTTCTTC
CDR3: CSVRVTNYEQFF

D: TRBD1
size: .
J: TRBJ2-1
V: TRBV6-6
DNA: TGTGCCAGCAGCCGAGGACAGGTTTTAGGGTTCTTC
CDR3: CASSRGQVLGFF

D: .
size: .
J: TRBJ1-4
V: TRBV11-1
DNA: TGTGCCAGCAGCCCGATGGGGAAGACAACTAATGAAAAACTGTTTTTT
CDR3: CASSPMGKTTNEKLFF

D: TRBD1
size: .
J: TRBJ2-7
V: TRBV5-1
DNA: TGCGCCAGCGGGACGGGACAGCTAATGGGCGAGCAGTACTTC
CDR3: CASGTGQLMGEQYF

D: .
size: few
J: TRBJ2-1
V: TRBV21-1
DNA: TGTGCCAGCAGCAAATGGCAGAACACCTACAATGAGCAGTTCTTC
CDR3: CASSKWQNTYNEQFF

D: .
size: .
J: TRBJ2-5
V: TRBV29-1
DNA: TGCAGCGTTGAAGATCGTGGCCGGGGCCAAGAGACCCAGTACTTC
CDR3: CSVEDRGRGQETQYF

D: .
size: .
J: TRBJ2-3
V: TRBV7-2
DNA: TGTGCCAGCAGCGTTTTACTGAATGCGCAGTATTTT
CDR3: CASSVLLNAQYF

D: TRBD2
size: once
J: TRBJ2-5
V: TRBV27
DNA: TGTGCCAGCAGCCTCCTAGCGGGGGACCTCTACAATGAGCAGTACTTC
CDR3: CASSLLAGDLYNEQYF

D: TRBD2
size: .
J: TRBJ2-1
V: TRBV20-1
DNA: TGCAGTGCACCCGGGGGGTATCCCTACAATGAGCAGTTCTTC
CDR3: CSAPGGYPYNEQFF

D: .
size: .
J: TRBJ2-1
V: TRBV28
DNA: TGTGCCAGCAGACGCGACAGGCCTGAGCAGTTCTTC
CDR3: CASRRDRPEQFF

D: .
size: .
J: TRBJ2-7
V: TRBV7-2
DNA: TGTGCCAGCACTACTCCCGGGGGTACCAAATACGAGCAGTACTTC
CDR3: CASTTPGGTKYEQYF

D: .
size: few
J: TRBJ2-3
V: TRBV2
DNA: TGTGCCAGCAGGCCGGATTCTTGGTTGGCAGATACGCAGTATTTT
CDR3: CASRPDSWLADTQYF

D: TRBD2
size: .
J: TRBJ2-7
V: TRBV20-1
DNA: TGCAGTGCTATGCGGACTAGCGGGATCTACGAGCAGTACTTC
CDR3: CSAMRTSGIYEQYF

D: .
size: .
J: TRBJ2-7
V: TRBV27
DNA: TGTGCCAGCAGTGTCTATGGGAGGTACGAGCAGTACTTC
CDR3: CASSVYGRYEQYF

D: TRBD1
size: .
J: TRBJ1-1
V: TRBV6-1
DNA: TGTGCCAGTCGCCTAATGATTTCCCAGGGGGGACCTGAAGCTTTCTTT
CDR3: CASRLMISQGGPEAFF

D: .
size: .
J: TRBJ1-6
V: TRBV7-2
DNA: TGTGCCAGCAGCTTGAGTGGAACCCTCTCCTATAATTCACCCCTCCACTTT
CDR3: CASSLSGTLSYNSPLHF

D: TRBD1
size: .
J: TRBJ2-1
V: TRBV6-2/TRBV6-3
DNA: TGTGCCAGCAGATCCTTGACAGGGGCCTCGGGGTCTGATGAGCAGTTCTTC
CDR3: CASRSLTGASGSDEQFF

D: TRBD1
size: .
J: TRBJ1-2
V: TRBV10-3
DNA: TGTGCCATCAGTGAGGAGGGACAGTACCGTGGCTACACCTTC
CDR3: CAISEEGQYRGYTF

D: TRBD1
size: .
J: TRBJ2-5
V: TRBV15
DNA: TGTGCCACCAGCAGAGACCCGGGACAGCAAGAGACCCAGTACTTC
CDR3: CATSRDPGQQETQYF